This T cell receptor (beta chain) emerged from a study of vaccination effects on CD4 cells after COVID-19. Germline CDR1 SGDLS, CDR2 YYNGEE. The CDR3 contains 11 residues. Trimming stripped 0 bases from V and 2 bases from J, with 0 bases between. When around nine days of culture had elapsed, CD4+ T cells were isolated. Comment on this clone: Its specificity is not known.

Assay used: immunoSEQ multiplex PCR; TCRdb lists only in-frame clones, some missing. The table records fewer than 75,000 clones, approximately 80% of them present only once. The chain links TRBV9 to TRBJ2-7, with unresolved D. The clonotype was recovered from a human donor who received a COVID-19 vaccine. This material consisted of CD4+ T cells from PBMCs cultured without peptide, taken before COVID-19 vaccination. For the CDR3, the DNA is TGTGCCAGCAGCGTAGCCTACGAGCAGTACGTC. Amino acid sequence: CASSVAYEQYV.